The 3 T cell receptor beta chains listed next were all sequenced from one sample in a study of Graves' ophthalmopathy and Graves' hyperthyroidism. Amplified material comprised TCR beta CDR3 regions derived from RNA transcripts. HTBI primers were employed in first-round RT-PCR, then a second-round multiplex PCR followed. Each CDR3 protein gets one entry after TCRdb re-called the multiplex PCR reads with MiXCR. The sample has around 520,000 distinct CDR3 sequences, less than 40% seen once. Sequencing was performed on peripheral blood or thyroid tissue (not recorded which). These receptors originate from an adult man with Graves' hyperthyroidism.

This clonotype was seen at least ten times. J is TRBJ2-7 and V is TRBV7-6; TRBD1 is a possible D gene (5 bases). V dropped 2 bases and J dropped 0 bases, with 8 bases sitting between them. Per the germline V gene, CDR1 is SGHVS and CDR2 is FNYEAQ. This CDR3 contains 14 residues. The CDR3 DNA follows: TGTGCCAGCAGCTTAACAGGTTTCTCCTACGAGCAGTACTTC. It yields the protein CASSLTGFSYEQYF.

This clonotype has just one count. V is TRBV24-1 and J is TRBJ2-3; TRBD2 matches 7 bases. Per germline, CDR1 KGHDR and CDR2 SFDVKD. Trimming removed 3 bases from V and 3 bases from J; junction bases left unmatched: 8. The CDR3 has 16 amino acids. CDR3 sequence: CATSDPFDGGTDTQYF. The DNA of the CDR3 is TGTGCCACCAGTGATCCCTTTGACGGGGGGACAGATACGCAGTATTTT.

This clonotype was counted between two and nine times. The rearrangement joins TRBV24-1 to TRBJ2-7, with D possibly TRBD1 on 6 matching bases. The CDR3 runs to 15 residues. V shed 4 bases and J shed 0 bases, with 12 bases lying between them. Germline CDR1 reads KGHDR; CDR2 reads SFDVKD. CDR3 bases: TGTGCCACCAGTGACTCTCGGGACAACTCCTACGAGCAGTACTTC. It yields the protein CATSDSRDNSYEQYF.